This TCR beta chain was sequenced during a study of blood T cell repertoires in COVID-19. J lost 7 bases, V lost 5 bases, and 4 bases had no gene match. The CDR3 sequence is 14 residues long. The germline gives CDR1 MNHEY, CDR2 SVGAGI. Some clones are missing from TCRdb's copy, which holds only in-frame ones; the method was immunoSEQ multiplex PCR. The table lists some 240,000 clones, 87% of them singletons, with approximately 7.6% in the top ten. This sequence originates from a man aged 55 to 70 who had recovered from COVID-19. What was sequenced was peripheral blood. The chain links TRBV6-5 to TRBJ2-1, with 11 bases matching TRBD2. The CDR3 DNA reads TGTGCCAGCAGTAATCTAGCGGGGGGAAATGAGCAGTTCTTC. This translates into CASSNLAGGNEQFF.